The TCR beta chain under discussion was sequenced for a study of T cell responses to AZD1222 COVID-19 vaccine. Repertoires were generated with immunoSEQ multiplex PCR, while TCRdb's copy carries only in-frame clones and drops some. The data contain 77,000 or so clones, 92% of them seen just once; the ten biggest clones take up 6% to 8.5%. The receptor's source is an adult in good health. Sequences were derived from peripheral blood, sampled on day 0 of MenACWY control vaccination.

CDR3 DNA: TGTGCCACCAGTGATTCCCGCGACAGGGCGACCGGGGAGCTGTTTTTT. Residues: CATSDSRDRATGELFF. V and J are TRBV24-1 and TRBJ2-2; 7 nucleotides line up with TRBD1. Per germline, CDR1 KGHDR and CDR2 SFDVKD. The CDR3 extends over 16 amino acids. V shed 2 bases and J 5 bases; nucleotides not matched to a gene: 7.